A single sample gave rise to the 4 T cell receptor beta chains below, sequenced in a study of blood T cell repertoires in COVID-19. TCRdb's copy holds only in-frame clones and misses some; the assay was immunoSEQ multiplex PCR. Here the sample spans 250,000 to 350,000 clones, roughly 87% being singletons. Sequenced sample: peripheral blood. These receptors were obtained from a woman between 45 and 65 years old who had recovered from COVID-19.

V gene TRBV16 combines with J gene TRBJ1-1, with 9 positions matching TRBD1. CDR3 length: 14 amino acids. V lost 5 bases to trimming and J lost 1 base; unmatched junction nucleotides: 2. CDR1 is KGHSY, CDR2 FQNENV, per germline. The CDR3 nucleotides read TGTGCCAGCAGCTGGGACAGGGCGAACACTGAAGCTTTCTTT. Protein: CASSWDRANTEAFF.

The V call is TRBV5-1, the J call TRBJ1-3; 9 positions match TRBD1. The J segment lost 4 bases and the V segment lost 4 bases, leaving 3 bases of the junction unmatched. CDR1 is SGHRS, CDR2 YFSETQ, per germline. The CDR3 spans 14 residues. For the CDR3, the DNA is TGCGCCAGCAGCCCTGGACAGGGGGGAAACACCATATATTTT. Its protein product is CASSPGQGGNTIYF. The complete variable domain, with remaining parts taken from reference TRBV5-1 and TRBJ1-3, reads KAGVTQTPRYLIKTRGQQVTLSCSPISGHRSVSWYQQTPGQGLQFLFEYFSETQRNKGNFPGRFSGRQFSNSRSEMNVSTLELGDSALYLCASSPGQGGNTIYFGEGSWLTVV.

The chain has TRBV7-9 and TRBJ2-7, with D possibly matching TRBD1 (6 bases). The germline CDR1 and CDR2 sequences are SEHNR and FQNEAQ (reference sequence). The V and J ends lost 5 bases and 3 bases respectively, with 17 bases between them. The CDR3 is 15 amino acids. The CDR3 nucleotides read TGTGCCAGCAGCCGCTCCCAACAGGGCGGCTACGAGCAGTACTTC. It is translated as CASSRSQQGGYEQYF.

The CDR3 nucleotides are TGTGCCAGCAGACTGGACAGCGAGGAGACCCAGTACTTC. This gives the protein CASRLDSEETQYF. V and J are TRBV2 and TRBJ2-5; a possible D gene is TRBD1 (6 bases). Germline values: CDR1 SNHLY, CDR2 FYNNEI. The CDR3 is 13 residues long. Trimming removed 6 bases at V and 5 bases at J, with 13 bases between.